This TCR beta chain was profiled in a study of blood T cell repertoires in COVID-19. About the study: T cells, B-cell-depleted T cells, or PBMCs provided the cDNA or gDNA that served as material.

In the original workflow: Using reference gene primer amplification, nucleated cell counts were estimated. Assay used: immunoSEQ multiplex PCR; TCRdb lists only in-frame clones, some missing. D and trimming were read from the DNA, whereas the V and J calls and clone size are those reported in that table. The table includes almost 400,000 clones, 89% detected once. Germline lookup yields CDR1 LGHDT and CDR2 YNNKEL (reference sequence). V dropped 2 bases and J dropped 1 base, with 12 bases sitting between them. The CDR3 loop spans 16 amino acids. Clinical history as reported by participants underpinned cohort assignment. Two negative PCRs, clearance, or symptom resolution had been documented for recovered Cohort 3 donors.

Sequencing was carried out using PBMCs or T cells enriched from blood (not recorded which). The receptor was isolated from a woman aged 30 to 39 who had recovered from COVID-19. The V gene is TRBV3-1 (or the pseudogene TRBV3-2), the J gene TRBJ1-3; weak D call: TRBD1 (5 bases). CDR3 coding DNA: TGTGCCAGCAGCCAACTAAGACAGACGTCTGGAAACACCATATATTTT. As protein: CASSQLRQTSGNTIYF.